This is a list of T cell receptor beta chains from one sample in a study of blood T cell repertoires in COVID-19. Produced via immunoSEQ multiplex PCR; TCRdb's table is partial and in-frame only. The table records a few hundred thousand clones, less than 90% of them present only once. The specimen sequenced was peripheral blood. The source is a woman between 45 and 60 years old with acute or convalescent COVID-19. Each CDR3 is given without its conserved first and last residue. For some rows the clone size is stated as once, few or many, or as a class when expanded; others skip it.

clone_size,v_call,j_call,cdr3_aa
NA,TRBV10-2,TRBJ1-4,ASSVPGNEKLF
NA,TRBV27,TRBJ2-2,ASRMAFPGELF
NA,TRBV7-9,TRBJ2-7,ASSLGGLEQY
NA,TRBV18,TRBJ1-4,ASSPTGLKNEKLF
NA,TRBV7-2,TRBJ1-3,ASSLAGVWGNTIY
NA,TRBV6-5,TRBJ1-2,ASRGGDQNGYT
NA,TRBV16,TRBJ2-3,ASSQSGTSF
once,TRBV7-6,TRBJ2-3,ASGQTPFTDTQY
NA,TRBV19,TRBJ1-1,ASSPGQGGYTEAF
NA,TRBV11-3,TRBJ2-7,ASSLGGSSYEQY
NA,TRBV11-2,TRBJ2-3,ASSFSDTDTQY
NA,TRBV7-2,TRBJ1-5,ASSLDSGGANQPQH
many,TRBV27,TRBJ1-3,ASSLGREVYTIY
NA,TRBV6-2/TRBV6-3,TRBJ2-3,ASSLYAPPDTQY
NA,TRBV30,TRBJ1-2,AWSGGQGAGYT
NA,TRBV6-5,TRBJ1-5,ASSQGSGNQPQH
NA,TRBV6-5,TRBJ1-2,ASSYQGAHYGYT
NA,TRBV21-1,TRBJ2-5,ASSKARQATY
NA,TRBV6-2/TRBV6-3,TRBJ2-7,ASSSHGGSLSYEQY
NA,TRBV12-3/TRBV12-4,TRBJ1-4,ASSKRENEKLF
NA,TRBV4-3,TRBJ2-7,ASSQDPGGPHEQY
NA,TRBV3-1/TRBV3-2,TRBJ1-1,ASSPSRTGRAMMNTEAF
NA,TRBV30,TRBJ2-3,AWSVGGRDTQY
once,TRBV27,TRBJ1-2,ASSLGTGVGYT
NA,TRBV19,TRBJ2-3,ATREGLAVMADTQY
NA,TRBV7-2,TRBJ2-5,ASSLDKELARY
NA,TRBV14,TRBJ1-3,ASSQQGTSTIY
NA,TRBV7-2,TRBJ1-3,ASSLGGGNSGNTIY
NA,TRBV6-2/TRBV6-3,TRBJ2-1,ASSRYQIPLINEQF
once,TRBV5-1,TRBJ2-3,ASSFSGGITDTQY
NA,TRBV11-2,TRBJ2-5,ASSLRTGGDDY
NA,TRBV4-3,TRBJ2-1,ASSQEASGYNEQF
NA,TRBV30,TRBJ2-2,AWRVVALNTGELF
once,TRBV4-1,TRBJ2-1,ASSRSLGTYNEQF
few,TRBV2,TRBJ1-1,ASRLTGGTEAF
NA,TRBV5-1,TRBJ2-6,ASSITGSGANVLT
NA,TRBV24-1,TRBJ2-2,ATSESRAPNTGELF
NA,TRBV3-1/TRBV3-2,TRBJ1-2,ASSLNGGVIYGYT
NA,TRBV10-2,TRBJ1-3,ASSIGGGNTIY
NA,TRBV27,TRBJ2-5,ASSPWGQGIGGQY
NA,TRBV19,TRBJ1-2,ASQQPNRANYGYT
NA,TRBV12-3/TRBV12-4,TRBJ2-1,ASNGYNEQF